These 18 T cell receptor beta chains originate from one sample sequenced in a study of blood T cell repertoires in COVID-19. Sequencing used immunoSEQ multiplex PCR; TCRdb keeps in-frame clones, though not all of them. In the table there are 140,000 or so clones, about 80% of which are singletons. Sequences were obtained from peripheral blood. Receptor source: a woman at least 80 years old with acute or convalescent COVID-19.

This chain uses TRBV18 with TRBJ2-7, with D perhaps matching TRBD1 (6 bases). The CDR3 has 15 residues. Germline V CDR1 and CDR2: KGHSH, LQKENI. With 1 base removed from V and 7 bases from J, the gap between germline ends came to 17 bases. This CDR3 is CASSPRGRGIEEQYF. For the CDR3, the DNA is TGTGCCAGCTCACCACGGGGCAGGGGAATCGAAGAGCAGTACTTC.

The chain combines TRBV7-6 with TRBJ1-2, with 8 bases that match TRBD1. The CDR3 runs 15 residues. CDR1 is SGHVS and CDR2 is FNYEAQ in the germline V gene. The junction had 9 bases not matched to a gene; V was cut back by 5 bases and J by 4 bases. CDR3 DNA: TGTGCCAGCAGCCATCACTCCGACAGGGGCTATGGCTACACCTTC. Translated, it gives CASSHHSDRGYGYTF. The whole variable domain, filled in from reference TRBV7-6 and TRBJ1-2, reads GAGVSQSPRYKVTKRGQDVALRCDPISGHVSLYWYRQALGQGPEFLTYFNYEAQQDKSGLPNDRFSAERPEGSISTLTIQRTEQRDSAMYRCASSHHSDRGYGYTFGSGTRLTVV.

V usage is TRBV5-6 and J usage is TRBJ2-3, with 8 nucleotides matching TRBD2. The germline V gene has CDR1 SGHDT and CDR2 YYEEEE. The CDR3 has 15 residues. Trimming cost V 0 bases and J 10 bases; bases outside gene matches: 10. The CDR3 protein is CASSLEEVGGAAQYF. The CDR3 region has the DNA TGTGCCAGCAGCTTGGAGGAGGTCGGGGGGGCTGCGCAGTATTTT.

This chain uses TRBV19 with TRBJ1-1; 9 nucleotides match TRBD1. The CDR3 is made up of 15 amino acids. Germline V CDR1 and CDR2: LNHDA, SQIVND (reference sequence). Losses at the gene ends were 7 bases for V and 0 bases for J; bases not matched to a gene: 6. In DNA form, the CDR3 reads TGTGCCAGTACTCGGACAGGGGTACTGAACACTGAAGCTTTCTTT. This encodes CASTRTGVLNTEAFF.

The V gene is TRBV6-5, the J gene TRBJ2-7, with TRBD1 identical over 7 bases. The CDR3 length is 13 residues. V lost 6 bases, J lost 2 bases, and 4 bases stayed unmatched. Germline V lookup: CDR1 MNHEY, CDR2 SVGAGI. CDR3 nucleotide sequence: TGTGCCAGCAGCCCGGGACAGACCTACGAGCAGTACTTC. The encoded protein is CASSPGQTYEQYF.

The rearrangement links TRBV6-5 to TRBJ1-2; D is undetermined. Germline V gene lookup returns CDR1 MNHEY and CDR2 SVGAGI. V lost 6 bases to trimming and J lost 6 bases, with 11 bases between them. This CDR3 comprises 12 residues. The CDR3 is CASRRLEHGYTF. The CDR3 DNA reads as TGTGCCAGCAGACGATTAGAGCATGGCTACACCTTC.

The chain combines TRBV21-1 with TRBJ1-2. TRBV21-1 is marked as a pseudogene. The CDR3 spans 13 residues. As DNA, the CDR3 is TGTGCCAGCAGTCGCAGATCGGGAGAAGGCTACACCTTC. It translates to CASSRRSGEGYTF.

The chain joins TRBV5-1 to TRBJ2-1; D may be TRBD1 (5 bases). The CDR3 is 18 residues long. Trimming pared 0 bases from V and 1 base from J, leaving 17 bases between. Germline V gene sequence: CDR1 SGHRS, CDR2 YFSETQ. DNA of the CDR3: TGCGCCAGCAGCTTGGACACAGTAGGGGCCAAATCCTACAATGAGCAGTTCTTC. Protein sequence: CASSLDTVGAKSYNEQFF.

DNA of the CDR3: TGTGCCAGCAGTGAACTCGGACAGGGAGGCACTGAAGCTTTCTTT. It encodes CASSELGQGGTEAFF. This chain uses TRBV2 with TRBJ1-1; 8 bases agree with TRBD1. CDR1 is SNHLY, CDR2 FYNNEI, per germline. CDR3 size: 15 residues. J was trimmed by 4 bases and V by 2 bases; bases with no gene match: 6.

The chain employs TRBV5-4 and TRBJ1-2; no definite D call. Between the trimmed V and J ends, which lost 7 bases and 4 bases, there was a span of 20 bases. The CDR3 length is 15 residues. From germline, CDR1 is SGHNT and CDR2 YYREEE (reference sequence). This chain's CDR3 is CASRDRGHGPYGYTF. DNA for the CDR3: TGTGCCAGCCGAGACCGGGGTCATGGCCCCTATGGCTACACCTTC.

This clone appeared once. The chain recombines TRBV6-5 with TRBJ2-7, with 7 positions matching TRBD2. Germline CDR1 MNHEY, CDR2 SVGAGI. The V and J ends lost 7 bases and 4 bases, in that order; junction bases with no gene match: 10. This CDR3 spans 14 amino acids. CDR3 in amino acids: CASTLLGLEYEQYF. DNA of the CDR3: TGTGCCAGCACTCTATTAGGACTAGAATACGAGCAGTACTTC.

Concerning this clone: Distinct nucleotide sequences in the sample also encode this CDR3. V gene TRBV18 combines with J gene TRBJ1-5; TRBD1 is a possible D gene (5 bases). Between the trimmed V and J ends, which lost 3 bases and 2 bases, there was a span of 11 bases. The germline gives CDR1 KGHSH, CDR2 LQKENI. This CDR3 contains 15 residues. The CDR3 DNA follows: TGTGCCAGCTCACCTGACAGAGGAGGCAATCAGCCCCAGCATTTT. It encodes CASSPDRGGNQPQHF. Using reference TRBV18 and TRBJ1-5 for the parts outside the CDR3, the full variable domain is NAGVMQNPRHLVRRRGQEARLRCSPMKGHSHVYWYRQLPEEGLKFMVYLQKENIIDESGMPKERFSAEFPKEGPSILRIQQVVRGDSAAYFCASSPDRGGNQPQHFGDGTRLSIL.

The V gene is TRBV18, the J gene TRBJ1-1; TRBD1 might be the D (6 bases). From germline, CDR1 is KGHSH and CDR2 LQKENI. This CDR3 is built from 15 residues. V was pared by 4 bases and J by 1 base, with 13 bases between. CDR3 region: CASSLGTMQNTEAFF. For the CDR3, the DNA is TGTGCCAGCTCACTAGGGACAATGCAGAACACTGAAGCTTTCTTT.

This chain connects TRBV6-1 to TRBJ1-5, with TRBD1 matching over 8 bases. Per the germline V gene, CDR1 is MNHNS and CDR2 is SASEGT. J was trimmed by 0 bases and V by 0 bases; bases with no gene match: 22. The CDR3 contains 23 residues. This chain's CDR3 is CASSEAPRTGPSHHLYSNQPQHF. The CDR3 coding sequence is TGTGCCAGCAGTGAAGCGCCCCGGACAGGGCCTTCCCATCACCTCTATAGCAATCAGCCCCAGCATTTT.

The CDR3, as DNA: TGTGCCAGCAGCTTAGCAGGGCGGACCTGGGAGCCCCAGTACTTC. Its protein product is CASSLAGRTWEPQYF. This rearrangement joins TRBV7-9 to TRBJ2-5; D possibly corresponds to TRBD2 (5 bases). V was trimmed by 0 bases and J by 9 bases, leaving 17 bases between them. The length of the CDR3 is 15 residues. The germline gives CDR1 SEHNR, CDR2 FQNEAQ (reference sequence).

J is TRBJ1-3 and V is TRBV13, with 9 bases lining up with TRBD1. Germline lookup yields CDR1 PRHDT and CDR2 FYEKMQ (reference sequence). Unmatched junction bases numbered 12, after V lost 5 bases and J lost 10 bases. This CDR3 is built from 15 residues. The CDR3 sequence: CASSPGTGTSGTIYF. The CDR3 region has the DNA TGTGCCAGCAGCCCTGGGACAGGGACCTCGGGGACCATATATTTT.

The chain links TRBV5-5 to TRBJ1-1; D gene uncertain. The CDR3 is made up of 15 amino acids. The germline gives CDR1 SGHKS, CDR2 YYEKEE (reference sequence). With 4 bases removed from V and 0 bases from J, the gap between germline ends came to 13 bases. CDR3 residues: CASSPQRAMNTEAFF. The CDR3, as DNA: TGTGCCAGCAGCCCCCAGCGGGCCATGAACACTGAAGCTTTCTTT.

The chain is built from TRBV25-1 and TRBJ1-2; the match to TRBD1 covers 12 bases. Unmatched junction bases numbered 7, after V lost 5 bases and J lost 6 bases. The CDR3 runs 15 residues. The germline CDR1 and CDR2 sequences are MGHDK and SYGVNS. For the CDR3, the DNA is TGTGCCAGCAGTTCCACCGGGACAGGGGGCGATGGCTACACCTTC. Its protein product is CASSSTGTGGDGYTF.